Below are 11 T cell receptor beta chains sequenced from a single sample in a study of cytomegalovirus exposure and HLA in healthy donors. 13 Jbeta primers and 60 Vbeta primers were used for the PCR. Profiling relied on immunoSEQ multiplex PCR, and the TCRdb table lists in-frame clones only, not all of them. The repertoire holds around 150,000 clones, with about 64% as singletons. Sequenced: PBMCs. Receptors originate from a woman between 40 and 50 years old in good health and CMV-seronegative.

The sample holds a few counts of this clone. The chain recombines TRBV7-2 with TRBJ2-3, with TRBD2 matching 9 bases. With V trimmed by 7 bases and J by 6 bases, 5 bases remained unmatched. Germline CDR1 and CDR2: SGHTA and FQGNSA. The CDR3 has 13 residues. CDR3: CASTSSGADTQYF. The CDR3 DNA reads TGTGCCAGCACCTCTAGCGGGGCCGATACGCAGTATTTT.

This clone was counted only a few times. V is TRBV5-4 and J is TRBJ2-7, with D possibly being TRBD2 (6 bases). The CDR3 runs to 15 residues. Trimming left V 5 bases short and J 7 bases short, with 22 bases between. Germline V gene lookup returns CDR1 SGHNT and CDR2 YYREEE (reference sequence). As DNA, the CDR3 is TGTGCCAGCAGGCACGGGGGTTCCACCTTACGAGAGCAGTACTTC. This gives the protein CASRHGGSTLREQYF.

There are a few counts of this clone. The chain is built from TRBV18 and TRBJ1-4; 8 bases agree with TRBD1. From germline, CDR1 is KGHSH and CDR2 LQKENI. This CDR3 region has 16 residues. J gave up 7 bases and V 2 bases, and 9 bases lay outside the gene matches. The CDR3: CASSPDMQGAGEKLFF. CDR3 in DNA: TGTGCCAGCTCACCAGATATGCAGGGGGCCGGTGAAAAACTGTTTTTT.

CDR3 protein: CASSLGTVNEKLFF. Here the CDR3 DNA reads TGTGCCAGCAGCCTGGGGACAGTTAATGAAAAACTGTTTTTT. The rearrangement links TRBV7-8 to TRBJ1-4, with 7 bases identical to TRBD1. The CDR3 is made up of 14 amino acids. V lost 5 bases, J lost 4 bases, and 4 bases stayed unmatched. CDR1 and CDR2 from the germline V gene are SGHVS and FQNEAQ.

The CDR3 spells CAIGLADLGTQYF. The CDR3 DNA reads TGTGCCATCGGACTAGCAGACCTAGGGACCCAGTACTTC. The V call is TRBV28, the J call TRBJ2-5, with TRBD2 matching over 8 bases. CDR1 and CDR2 from the germline V gene are MDHEN and SYDVKM. Trimming removed 10 bases from V and 7 bases from J; junction bases left unmatched: 11. This CDR3 has 13 residues.

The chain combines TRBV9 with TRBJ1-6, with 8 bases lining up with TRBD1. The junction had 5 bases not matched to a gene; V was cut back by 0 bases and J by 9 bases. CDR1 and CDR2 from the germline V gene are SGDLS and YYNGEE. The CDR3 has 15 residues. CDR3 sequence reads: CASSVDKGTGSPLHF. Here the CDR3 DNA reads TGTGCCAGCAGCGTAGATAAGGGGACAGGTTCACCCCTCCACTTT.

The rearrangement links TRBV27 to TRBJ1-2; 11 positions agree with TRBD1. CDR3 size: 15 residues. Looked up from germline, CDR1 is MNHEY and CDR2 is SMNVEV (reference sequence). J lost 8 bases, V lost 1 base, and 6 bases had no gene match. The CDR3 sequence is CASSLLGQGARGYTF. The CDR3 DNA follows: TGTGCCAGCAGTTTATTAGGACAGGGGGCAAGGGGCTACACCTTC.

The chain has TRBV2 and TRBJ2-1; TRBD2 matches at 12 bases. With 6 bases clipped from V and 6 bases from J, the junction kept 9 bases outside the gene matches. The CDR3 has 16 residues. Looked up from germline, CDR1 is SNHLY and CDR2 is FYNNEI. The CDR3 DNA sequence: TGTGCCAGCAGAAGGACTAGCGGGGACCCATCCAATGAGCAGTTCTTC. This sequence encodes CASRRTSGDPSNEQFF.

The DNA of the CDR3 is TGTGCCAGCAGTTACACCGCAGGGGGCGAGTCACCCCTCCACTTT. Encoded protein: CASSYTAGGESPLHF. The rearrangement links TRBV6-5 to TRBJ1-6; 8 nucleotides agree with TRBD1. Germline lookup yields CDR1 MNHEY and CDR2 SVGAGI. There are 15 residues in the CDR3. Unmatched junction bases numbered 7, after V lost 2 bases and J lost 10 bases.

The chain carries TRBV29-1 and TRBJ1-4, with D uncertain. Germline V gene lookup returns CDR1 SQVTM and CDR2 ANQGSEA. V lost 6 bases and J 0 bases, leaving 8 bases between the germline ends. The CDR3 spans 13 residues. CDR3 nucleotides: TGCAGCGTGCAGGCCTCAACTAATGAAAAACTGTTTTTT. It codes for CSVQASTNEKLFF.

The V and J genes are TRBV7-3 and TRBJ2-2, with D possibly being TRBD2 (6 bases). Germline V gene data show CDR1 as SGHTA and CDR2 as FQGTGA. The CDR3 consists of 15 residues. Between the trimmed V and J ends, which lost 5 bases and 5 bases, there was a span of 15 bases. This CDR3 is CASSTGLGGTGELFF. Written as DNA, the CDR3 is TGTGCCAGCAGCACAGGCCTGGGGGGAACCGGGGAGCTGTTTTTT. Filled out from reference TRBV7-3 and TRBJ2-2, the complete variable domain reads GAGVSQTPSNKVTEKGKYVELRCDPISGHTALYWYRQSLGQGPEFLIYFQGTGAADDSGLPNDRFFAVRPEGSVSTLKIQRTERGDSAVYLCASSTGLGGTGELFFGEGSRLTVL.